The sequence of this T cell receptor beta chain was determined in a study of post-analysis software for immune sequencing data. For the study at large: Patients with relapsing-remitting, secondary progressive and progressive-relapsing multiple sclerosis courses were all represented.

Comment on this clonotype: Its antigen is unknown.

Unique molecular identifiers had been added to the TCR beta cDNA libraries. Researchers reported a few hundred thousand cDNA molecules coming from around 1 to 9.1 million T cells. TCRdb redid the calling of the PCR reads with MiXCR, one entry per CDR3 protein. Of approximately 730,000 distinct CDR3 sequences in the sample, roughly 46% were seen once. Overall study findings and caveats: Controls had significantly higher normalized Chao1 diversity than multiple sclerosis patients. Higher frequency in patients than in controls was seen for roughly five TRBV segments, with TRBV5-6, TRBV5-1 and TRBV20-1 among them.

The V segment lost 6 bases and the J segment 5 bases; nucleotides outside the gene matches: 5. The CDR3 is 14 residues long. Germline V gene sequence: CDR1 MNHEY, CDR2 SMNVEV (reference sequence). This chain connects TRBV27 to TRBJ2-7; TRBD2 matches 12 bases. Sequenced: blood. This clonotype originated in a girl aged 10-17 years with multiple sclerosis. CDR3 DNA: TGTGCCAGCAGGACTAGCGGGAGAAACAACGAGCAGTACTTC. Amino acids: CASRTSGRNNEQYF.